Listed below are T cell receptor beta chains from one sample, sequenced in a study. TCRdb re-derived calls from the 5' RACE reads in MiXCR, one entry per CDR3 protein. Of roughly 10,000 distinct CDR3 sequences listed, approximately 14% are singletons. Sequenced: Tregs sorted from blood. The receptors originated from a female donor with breast cancer. Both conserved end residues are part of each CDR3. Each record gives: D gene, clone size, J gene, V gene, CDR3 protein, CDR3 DNA. A D gene is named only where the DNA matches it firmly. Clone size appears in some rows only: once, few, many, or a class for an expanded clone.

-	medium-sized	TRBJ2-5	TRBV20-1	CSARVPGTQETQYF	TGCAGTGCTAGAGTACCAGGAACCCAAGAGACCCAGTACTTC
TRBD1	medium-sized	TRBJ1-6	TRBV15	CATSRALRTGGNSPLHF	TGTGCCACCAGCAGAGCCCTCCGGACAGGGGGTAATTCACCCCTCCACTTT
-	-	TRBJ2-6	TRBV7-2	CASSKNRAQSSGANVLTF	TGTGCCAGCAGCAAAAACAGGGCCCAGAGCTCTGGGGCCAACGTCCTGACTTTC
TRBD2	many	TRBJ2-5	TRBV5-1	CASSFGLAGEGGTQYF	TGCGCCAGCAGCTTCGGACTAGCGGGAGAGGGGGGGACCCAGTACTTC
-	medium-sized	TRBJ2-5	TRBV20-1	CSARAPGYTETQYF	TGCAGTGCTAGAGCTCCAGGGTACACAGAGACCCAGTACTTC
-	medium-sized	TRBJ1-1	TRBV5-1	CASSSTQQNTEAFF	TGCGCCAGCAGCTCGACCCAGCAGAACACTGAAGCTTTCTTT
TRBD1	many	TRBJ2-1	TRBV18	CASSPRQGVSEQFF	TGTGCCAGCTCACCAAGACAGGGTGTCAGTGAGCAGTTCTTC
-	-	TRBJ2-5	TRBV9	CASSVEVTGVETQYF	TGTGCCAGCAGCGTAGAGGTGACAGGAGTCGAGACCCAGTACTTC
TRBD1	many	TRBJ2-2	TRBV6-5	CASSMTGASGELFF	TGTGCCAGCTCTATGACAGGGGCGAGCGGGGAGCTGTTTTTT
TRBD1	medium-sized	TRBJ2-2	TRBV29-1	CSAQGQGNTGELFF	TGCAGCGCCCAGGGACAGGGGAACACCGGGGAGCTGTTTTTT
-	few	TRBJ2-5	TRBV3-1	CASSRNQGTQETQYF	TGTGCCAGCAGCCGGAACCAGGGGACTCAAGAGACCCAGTACTTC
TRBD1	few	TRBJ1-2	TRBV7-2	CASISTPQGAGGYTF	TGTGCCAGCATCTCCACCCCCCAGGGGGCGGGTGGCTACACCTTC
-	many	TRBJ2-1	TRBV7-2	CASSLYGMGNNEQFF	TGTGCCAGCAGCTTATACGGGATGGGTAACAATGAGCAGTTCTTC
TRBD2	many	TRBJ2-5	TRBV20-1	CSARVAGGPGETQYF	TGCAGTGCTAGAGTAGCGGGGGGGCCGGGAGAGACCCAGTACTTC
-	many	TRBJ2-7	TRBV5-5	CASSLDRREQYF	TGTGCCAGCAGCCTAGACCGGCGCGAGCAGTACTTC
TRBD2	medium-sized	TRBJ2-3	TRBV7-2	CASSSGTSTDTQYF	TGTGCCAGCAGTAGCGGGACGTCCACAGATACGCAGTATTTT
-	medium-sized	TRBJ2-1	TRBV6-2/TRBV6-3	CASKEGYNEQFF	TGTGCCAGCAAAGAGGGATACAATGAGCAGTTCTTC
TRBD1	medium-sized	TRBJ1-2	TRBV15	CATSRSQGANYGYTF	TGTGCCACCAGCAGATCACAGGGGGCGAACTATGGCTACACCTTC
TRBD2	medium-sized	TRBJ2-7	TRBV20-1	CSARTHSGTTIRTYEQYF	TGCAGTGCTAGAACCCATAGCGGGACCACTATACGAACCTACGAGCAGTACTTC
-	medium-sized	TRBJ1-1	TRBV20-1	CSARKGDTEAFF	TGCAGTGCTAGAAAGGGAGACACTGAAGCTTTCTTT
-	-	TRBJ2-5	TRBV12-3/TRBV12-4	CASSRNQETQYF	TGTGCCAGCAGCCGAAACCAAGAGACCCAGTACTTC
-	-	TRBJ1-5	TRBV4-1	CASSHTQTRSSQPLHF	TGCGCCAGCAGCCATACCCAGACACGATCTAGCCAGCCCCTGCATTTT
-	medium-sized	TRBJ2-7	TRBV7-2	CASSLATYEQYF	TGTGCCAGCAGCTTAGCGACCTACGAGCAGTACTTC
-	-	TRBJ2-2	TRBV7-9	CASSLAAAAGELFF	TGTGCCAGCAGCTTAGCGGCTGCGGCCGGGGAGCTGTTTTTT
TRBD1	many	TRBJ2-2	TRBV5-1	CASAKGQGARTGELFF	TGCGCCAGCGCCAAGGGACAGGGGGCGCGGACCGGGGAGCTGTTTTTT
-	once	TRBJ2-1	TRBV6-6	CASIGPGGQQVF	TGTGCCAGCATTGGGCCGGGGGGCCAGCAGGTCTTC
TRBD2	-	TRBJ2-5	TRBV20-1	CSANRIAGVETQYF	TGCAGTGCTAATCGGATAGCGGGAGTAGAGACCCAGTACTTC
-	medium-sized	TRBJ2-7	TRBV27	CASSLRGGEYEQYF	TGTGCCAGCAGTTTACGCGGCGGAGAGTACGAGCAGTACTTC
-	medium-sized	TRBJ2-7	TRBV27	CASSLSIRVDEQYF	TGTGCCAGCAGTTTATCGATCCGAGTCGACGAGCAGTACTTC
TRBD1	-	TRBJ2-2	TRBV5-1	CAGREPGQMNTGELFF	TGCGCCGGCAGGGAACCGGGACAGATGAACACCGGGGAGCTGTTTTTT
TRBD1	many	TRBJ2-2	TRBV5-1	CASSANRGRTGELFF	TGCGCCAGCAGCGCCAACAGGGGTAGGACCGGGGAGCTGTTTTTT
TRBD1	many	TRBJ1-3	TRBV12-3/TRBV12-4	CASSPSRSQGPGNTIYF	TGTGCCAGCAGTCCTTCTCGATCACAGGGGCCTGGAAACACCATATATTTT
TRBD1	many	TRBJ2-1	TRBV20-1	CSARDMAGGRVNEQFF	TGCAGTGCTAGAGATATGGCAGGGGGCAGGGTGAATGAGCAGTTCTTC
-	many	TRBJ2-1	TRBV3-1	CASSSTRAKFF	TGTGCCAGCAGCTCCACTAGAGCCAAGTTCTTC
-	few	TRBJ1-5	TRBV18	CASSPSPQGFNQPQHF	TGTGCCAGCTCACCTTCACCTCAAGGCTTCAATCAGCCCCAGCATTTT
-	many	TRBJ2-3	TRBV5-1	CASGAGSEDTQYF	TGCGCCAGTGGGGCAGGGAGTGAGGATACGCAGTATTTT
-	medium-sized	TRBJ2-6	TRBV7-2	CASSQNSGANVLTF	TGTGCCAGCAGCCAAAATTCTGGGGCCAACGTCCTGACTTTC
TRBD2	few	TRBJ2-7	TRBV29-1	CSVGGLSYEQYF	TGCAGCGTGGGGGGACTATCCTACGAGCAGTACTTC
-	few	TRBJ2-7	TRBV7-9	CANSGNSGVDYGQYF	TGTGCCAACAGCGGAAACTCGGGGGTTGACTACGGGCAGTACTTC
-	medium-sized	TRBJ2-1	TRBV3-1	CASSHLSGWDNEQFF	TGTGCCAGCAGCCATCTAAGCGGGTGGGACAATGAGCAGTTCTTC
-	many	TRBJ2-7	TRBV12-3/TRBV12-4	CASSPLKSRQYF	TGTGCCAGCAGTCCCCTCAAGTCTCGGCAGTACTTC
-	medium-sized	TRBJ2-2	TRBV4-1	CASSRLPTGVGTGELFF	TGCGCCAGCAGCCGATTACCCACGGGAGTAGGGACCGGGGAGCTGTTTTTT
-	many	TRBJ1-4	TRBV13	CASSTDRNEKLFF	TGTGCCAGCAGCACCGACAGAAATGAAAAACTGTTTTTT
-	few	TRBJ1-5	TRBV5-1	CASSRGDNQPQHF	TGCGCCAGCAGCCGCGGGGACAATCAGCCCCAGCATTTT
-	-	TRBJ1-1	TRBV12-3/TRBV12-4	CASSLNRDFGTEAFF	TGTGCCAGCAGTCTTAACAGGGATTTCGGCACTGAAGCTTTCTTT
-	many	TRBJ1-1	TRBV9	CASSRRQMNTEAFF	TGTGCCAGCAGCCGCAGACAGATGAACACTGAAGCTTTCTTT
-	-	TRBJ2-2	TRBV21-1	CASSKAWGRRAGELLF	TGTGCCAGCAGCAAAGCCTGGGGCAGAAGAGCCGGGGAGCTGCTTTTT